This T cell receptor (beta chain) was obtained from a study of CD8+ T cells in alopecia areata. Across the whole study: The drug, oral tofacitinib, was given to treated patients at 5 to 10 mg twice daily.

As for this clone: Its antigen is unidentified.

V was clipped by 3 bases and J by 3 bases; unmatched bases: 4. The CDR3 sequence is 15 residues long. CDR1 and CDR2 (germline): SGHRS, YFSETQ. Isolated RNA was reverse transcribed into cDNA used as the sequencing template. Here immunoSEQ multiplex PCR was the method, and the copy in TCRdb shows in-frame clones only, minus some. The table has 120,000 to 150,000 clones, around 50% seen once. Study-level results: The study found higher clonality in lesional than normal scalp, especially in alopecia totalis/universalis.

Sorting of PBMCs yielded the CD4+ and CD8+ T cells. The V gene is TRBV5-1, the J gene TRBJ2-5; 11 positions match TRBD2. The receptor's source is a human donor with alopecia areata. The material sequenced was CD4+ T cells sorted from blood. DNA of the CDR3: TGCGCCAGCAGCTCGGGGACTAGCGGAAAAGAGACCCAGTACTTC. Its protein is CASSSGTSGKETQYF.